This T cell receptor beta chain comes out of a study of blood T cell repertoires in COVID-19. About the research overall: Donors in the United States, Italy and Spain gave samples during acute or convalescent COVID-19. Sources were T cells, B-cell-depleted T cells, or PBMCs; the material itself was cDNA or gDNA.

With 3 bases removed from V and 8 bases from J, the gap between germline ends came to 7 bases. The CDR3 is 12 amino acids. Germline CDR1 SGHAT, CDR2 FQNNGV. In the original processing: Amplified reference gene primers provided the basis for estimating nucleated cell counts. The assay was immunoSEQ multiplex PCR, and TCRdb's table has in-frame clones only and misses some. That table gives V, J and clone size, and the DNA gave D and trimming. The profile shows around 260,000 clones, over 75% of them singletons. This clone was detected once. In Seattle, patients joined the study during active infection and were tracked longitudinally.

The material sequenced was peripheral blood. The rearrangement links TRBV11-2 to TRBJ2-2, with no clear D. This receptor was taken from a human donor with COVID-19, enrolled during active disease. The donor label of this sample is uncertain. CDR3 DNA sequence: TGTGCCAGCAGCTTGAGCTTAGGGGAGCTGTTTTTT. Encoded protein: CASSLSLGELFF.